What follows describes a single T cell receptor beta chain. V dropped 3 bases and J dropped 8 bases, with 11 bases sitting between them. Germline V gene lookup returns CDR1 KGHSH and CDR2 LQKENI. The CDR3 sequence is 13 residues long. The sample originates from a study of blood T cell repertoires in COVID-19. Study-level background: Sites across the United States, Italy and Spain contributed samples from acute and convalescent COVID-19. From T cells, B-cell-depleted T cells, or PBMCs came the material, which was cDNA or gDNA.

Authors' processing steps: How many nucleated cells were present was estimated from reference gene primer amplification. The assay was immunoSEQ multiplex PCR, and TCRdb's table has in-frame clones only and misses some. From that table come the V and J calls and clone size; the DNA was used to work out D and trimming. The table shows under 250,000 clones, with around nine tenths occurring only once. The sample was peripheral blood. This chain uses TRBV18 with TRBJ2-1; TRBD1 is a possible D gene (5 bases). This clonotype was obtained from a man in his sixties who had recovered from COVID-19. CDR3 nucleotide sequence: TGTGCCAGCTCACCTGCAGGGTTAGATGAGCAGTTCTTC. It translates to CASSPAGLDEQFF.